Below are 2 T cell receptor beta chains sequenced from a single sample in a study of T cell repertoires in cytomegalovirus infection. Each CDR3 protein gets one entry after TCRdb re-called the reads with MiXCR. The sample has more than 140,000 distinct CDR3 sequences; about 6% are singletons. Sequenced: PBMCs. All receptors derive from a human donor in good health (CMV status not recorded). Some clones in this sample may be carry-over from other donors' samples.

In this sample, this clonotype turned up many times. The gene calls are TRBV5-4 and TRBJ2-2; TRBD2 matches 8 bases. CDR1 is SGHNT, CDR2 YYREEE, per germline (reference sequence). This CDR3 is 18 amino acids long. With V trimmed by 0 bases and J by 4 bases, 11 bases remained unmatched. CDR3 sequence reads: CASSLAAGGHRGTGELFF. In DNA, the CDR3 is TGTGCCAGCAGCTTGGCGGCGGGGGGACATCGTGGCACCGGGGAGCTGTTTTTT.

In DNA, the CDR3 is TGCAGTGCTAGAGATGGGGGGACTCTCTCCTACGAGCAGTACTTC. Its protein product is CSARDGGTLSYEQYF. The chain joins TRBV20-1 to TRBJ2-7; possible D gene TRBD2, 6 bases. Trimming shortened V by 0 bases and J by 0 bases, and 12 bases separated the two germline ends. The V gene's germline CDR1 is DFQATT and CDR2 SNEGSKA (reference sequence). The CDR3 consists of 15 residues.